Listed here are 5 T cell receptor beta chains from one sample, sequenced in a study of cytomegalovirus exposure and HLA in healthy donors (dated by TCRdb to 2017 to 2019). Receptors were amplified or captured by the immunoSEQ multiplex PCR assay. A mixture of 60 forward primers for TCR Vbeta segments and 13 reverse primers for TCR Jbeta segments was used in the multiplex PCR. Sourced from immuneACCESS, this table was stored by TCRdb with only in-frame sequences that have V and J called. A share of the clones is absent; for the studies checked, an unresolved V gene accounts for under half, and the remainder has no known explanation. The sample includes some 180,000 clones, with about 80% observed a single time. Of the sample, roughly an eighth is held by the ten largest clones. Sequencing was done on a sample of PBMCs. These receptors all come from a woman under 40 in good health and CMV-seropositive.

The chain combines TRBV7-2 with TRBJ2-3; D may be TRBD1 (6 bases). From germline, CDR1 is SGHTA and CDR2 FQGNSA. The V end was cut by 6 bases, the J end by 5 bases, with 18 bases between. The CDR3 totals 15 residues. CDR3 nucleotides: TGTGCCAGCAGTAGGTTACAGGGCGGGTTAGATACGCAGTATTTT. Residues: CASSRLQGGLDTQYF.

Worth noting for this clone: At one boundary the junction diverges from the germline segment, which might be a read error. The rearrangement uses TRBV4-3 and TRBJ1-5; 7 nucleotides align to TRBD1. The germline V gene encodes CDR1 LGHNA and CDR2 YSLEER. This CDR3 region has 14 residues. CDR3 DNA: TGCGCCAGCAGCCAAGAAGGGGGCAATCGGCCCCAGCATTTT. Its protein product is CASSQEGGNRPQHF.

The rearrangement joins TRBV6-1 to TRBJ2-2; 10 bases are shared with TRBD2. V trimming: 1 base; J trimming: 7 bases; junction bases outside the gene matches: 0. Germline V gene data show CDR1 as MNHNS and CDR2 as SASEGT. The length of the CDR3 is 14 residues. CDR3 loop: CASSEGLAGGELFF. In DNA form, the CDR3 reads TGTGCCAGCAGTGAAGGACTAGCGGGCGGGGAGCTGTTTTTT.

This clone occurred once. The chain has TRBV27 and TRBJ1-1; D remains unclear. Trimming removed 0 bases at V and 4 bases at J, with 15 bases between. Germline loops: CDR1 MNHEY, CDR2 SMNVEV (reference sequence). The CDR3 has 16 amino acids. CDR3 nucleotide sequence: TGTGCCAGCAGTTTATCTGGTTGGAGGGTGGGCACTGAAGCTTTCTTT. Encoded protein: CASSLSGWRVGTEAFF.

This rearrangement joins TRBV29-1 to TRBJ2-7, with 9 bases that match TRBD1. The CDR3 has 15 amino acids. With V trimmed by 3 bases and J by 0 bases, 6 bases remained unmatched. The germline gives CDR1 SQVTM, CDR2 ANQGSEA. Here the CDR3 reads CSVEGTDRGSYEQYF. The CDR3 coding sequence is TGCAGCGTTGAGGGCACGGACAGGGGCTCCTACGAGCAGTACTTC.